Listed below are T cell receptor beta chains from one sample, sequenced in a study of post-analysis software for immune sequencing data. MiXCR was run by TCRdb on the PCR reads, yielding one entry per CDR3 protein. The data contain under 200,000 distinct CDR3 sequences, roughly 35% of them singletons. The specimen was blood, collected after autologous hematopoietic stem cell transplantation. These receptors were collected from a girl aged 10 to 17 with multiple sclerosis. The CDR3 runs from the conserved cysteine through the conserved F or W. The order of the fields is V gene, J gene, clone size, D gene, CDR3 DNA, CDR3 protein. D genes are given only for firm matches. Some rows have no size entry. The others give once, few or many, or a class for an expanded clone.

TRBV5-5	TRBJ2-1	few	-	TGTGCCAGCAGCCCACAGGGGCGGGGCAATGAGCAGTTCTTC	CASSPQGRGNEQFF
TRBV7-8	TRBJ2-3	-	-	TGTGCCAGCAGCCCGCCCGACAGAACCACAGATACGCAGTATTTT	CASSPPDRTTDTQYF
TRBV9	TRBJ1-2	-	TRBD1	TGTGCCAGCAGGACGACAGGGGTAATGGATGGCTACACCTTC	CASRTTGVMDGYTF
TRBV20-1	TRBJ2-1	few	-	TGCAGTGCTAGAGATCCGTCTAGCCCCTTTGGCGAGTTCTTC	CSARDPSSPFGEFF
TRBV6-2/TRBV6-3	TRBJ2-2	-	TRBD2	TGTGCCGGGAGCGGGACTCTGAACACCGGGGAGCTGTTTTTT	CAGSGTLNTGELFF
TRBV19	TRBJ2-4	-	-	TGTGCCAGTAGTATCGGGCTATCTTATCTAAACATTCAGTACTTC	CASSIGLSYLNIQYF
TRBV20-1	TRBJ2-7	-	TRBD2	TGCAGTGCTCCACTAGCGGGAGGCCTCTACGAGCAGTACTTC	CSAPLAGGLYEQYF
TRBV7-2	TRBJ2-1	-	TRBD2	TGTGCCAGCAGCTTAGGACTAGCGGGACGCAATGAGCAGTTCTTC	CASSLGLAGRNEQFF
TRBV5-1	TRBJ2-7	-	-	TGCGCCAGCAGCTTGGTATACGAGCAGTACTTC	CASSLVYEQYF
TRBV5-1	TRBJ2-3	-	-	TGCGCCAGCAGCGGGGGATTAAATGCGCAGTATTTT	CASSGGLNAQYF
TRBV6-5	TRBJ2-7	-	-	TGTGCCAGCAGTTACTCCCGGGACACAAGGTTCTACGAGCAGTACTTC	CASSYSRDTRFYEQYF
TRBV9	TRBJ1-1	-	-	TGTGCCAGCAGCGTAGCTACGGGGGGCACTGAAGCTTTCTTT	CASSVATGGTEAFF
TRBV5-1	TRBJ1-2	-	-	TGCGCCAGCAGCAAGGGACCATCAGACTATGGCTACACCTTC	CASSKGPSDYGYTF
TRBV20-1	TRBJ2-3	many	-	TGCAGTGCTAGAGATCTAGTGGGGACAGATACGCAGTATTTT	CSARDLVGTDTQYF
TRBV20-1	TRBJ2-7	many	TRBD2	TGCAGTGCCGGGTTAGCGGGAAGCTCCTACGAGCAGTACTTC	CSAGLAGSSYEQYF
TRBV27	TRBJ2-3	-	TRBD2	TGTGCCAGCAGTTTACTAGCGGCCATGAGTGGTGGCTCAGATACGCAGTATTTT	CASSLLAAMSGGSDTQYF
TRBV5-5	TRBJ2-1	many	-	TGTGCCAGCAGCAAAACCGGGACCCAATACAATGAGCAGTTCTTC	CASSKTGTQYNEQFF
TRBV12-3/TRBV12-4	TRBJ2-3	many	TRBD2	TGTGCCAGCAGTTCCCCCGTGGGTCCTGGACTAGGGACAGATACGCAGTATTTT	CASSSPVGPGLGTDTQYF
TRBV7-9	TRBJ1-2	few	-	TGTGCCAGCAGCAGAGAAACAGGGTCCGGCAACTATGGCTACACCTTC	CASSRETGSGNYGYTF
TRBV9	TRBJ2-7	many	-	TGTGCCAGCAGCGCAGGACTCGGGGTGGGCTCCTACGAGCAGTACTTC	CASSAGLGVGSYEQYF
TRBV20-1	TRBJ2-3	few	-	TGCAGTGCTGCCACAGATACGCAGTATTTT	CSAATDTQYF
TRBV29-1	TRBJ1-2	few	TRBD1	TGCAGCGTGGGCCCCGGGACAGGATGGGGCTACACCTTC	CSVGPGTGWGYTF
TRBV12-3/TRBV12-4	TRBJ2-7	-	TRBD2	TGTGCCAGCAGCACCGGACTAGCGGGAGCATCTGAGCAGTACTTC	CASSTGLAGASEQYF
TRBV6-4	TRBJ1-2	many	-	TGTGCCAGCACACCTCCGGGCCACTATGGCTACACCTTC	CASTPPGHYGYTF
TRBV6-2/TRBV6-3	TRBJ1-4	-	-	TGTGCCAGCAACAACGGGGAAAAACTGTTTTTT	CASNNGEKLFF
TRBV7-2	TRBJ1-5	-	-	TGTGCCAGCAGCTTAGGGGTCCAGGGGAATCAGCCCCAGCATTTT	CASSLGVQGNQPQHF
TRBV29-1	TRBJ1-1	once	-	TGCAGCGTCGGAAAGTGGAACACTGAAGCTTTCTTT	CSVGKWNTEAFF
TRBV27	TRBJ2-7	few	TRBD2	TGTGCCAGCATAGGCGGGAGGACCTACGAGCAGTACTTC	CASIGGRTYEQYF
TRBV6-1	TRBJ2-7	-	TRBD1	TGTGCCACGGACAGGGCCTACGAGCAGTACTTC	CATDRAYEQYF
TRBV7-6	TRBJ2-3	-	-	TGTGCCAGCAGCACCGGGGACGCCGACCTTGATACGCAGTATTTT	CASSTGDADLDTQYF
TRBV10-2	TRBJ2-3	-	-	TGCGCCAGCACGACCGCCGACACAGATACGCAGTATTTT	CASTTADTDTQYF
TRBV7-8	TRBJ2-7	few	-	TGTGCCAGCAGCTCGACGAACTACGAGCAGTACTTC	CASSSTNYEQYF
TRBV7-9	TRBJ2-7	-	TRBD1	TGTGCCAGCAGCCACGGACAGGGGGGGAGCTCCTACGAGCAGTACTTC	CASSHGQGGSSYEQYF
TRBV7-3	TRBJ2-2	-	TRBD2	TGTGCCAGCAGCGAGCTCGGTAGCGGGGCCATCGGGGAGCTGTTTTTT	CASSELGSGAIGELFF
TRBV20-1	TRBJ2-3	many	-	TGCAGTGCCCGACGGGGTAGCGGCCTCAGCACAGATACGCAGTATTTT	CSARRGSGLSTDTQYF
TRBV14	TRBJ2-3	-	TRBD1	TGTGCCAGCAGCGGACAGGGGGGAAAGGATACGCAGTATTTT	CASSGQGGKDTQYF
TRBV7-7	TRBJ2-7	many	TRBD1	TGTGCTAGCAGCCCTGGACAGGGATACGAGCAGTACTTC	CASSPGQGYEQYF
TRBV3-1	TRBJ1-2	few	TRBD1	TGTGCCAGCAGCTCGGGACAGGGGATGGGCTACACCTTC	CASSSGQGMGYTF
TRBV12-3/TRBV12-4	TRBJ1-1	few	-	TGTGCCAGCACCCAGTCGGGCGGGTACACTGAAGCTTTCTTT	CASTQSGGYTEAFF
TRBV7-8	TRBJ2-4	few	-	TGTGCCAGCAGTCCTGAGACAGGAACCAAAAACGTTCAGTACTTC	CASSPETGTKNVQYF
TRBV24-1	TRBJ1-5	few	TRBD1	TGTGCCACCAGTGATTCGGGGACAGACCATTATAGCAATCAGCCCCAGCATTTT	CATSDSGTDHYSNQPQHF
TRBV20-1	TRBJ2-1	once	-	TGCAGTGCTAGAGATGCCAGTGGGCCTTCTGGTGAGCAGTTCTTC	CSARDASGPSGEQFF
TRBV28	TRBJ2-5	-	-	TGTGCCAGCAGTTTATTGAGGAGGGGTTCGGAAGAGACCCAGTACTTC	CASSLLRRGSEETQYF
TRBV3-1	TRBJ1-2	once	-	TGTGCCAGCAGCCACTCGGCTGGCTACACCTTC	CASSHSAGYTF
TRBV28	TRBJ2-3	-	TRBD1	TGTGCCACAGGGGGCGGGTACGGCACAGATACGCAGTATTTT	CATGGGYGTDTQYF
TRBV11-2	TRBJ2-1	-	-	TGTGCCAGCAGCACCCGGGACAACTACAATGAGCAGTTCTTC	CASSTRDNYNEQFF
TRBV27	TRBJ1-2	many	-	TGTGCCAGCAGTTCACAGGGAGGCTATGGCTACACCTTC	CASSSQGGYGYTF
TRBV7-9	TRBJ2-1	-	-	TGTGCCAGCAGCTCCGCTATGGGGCGCCACAATGAGCAGTTCTTC	CASSSAMGRHNEQFF